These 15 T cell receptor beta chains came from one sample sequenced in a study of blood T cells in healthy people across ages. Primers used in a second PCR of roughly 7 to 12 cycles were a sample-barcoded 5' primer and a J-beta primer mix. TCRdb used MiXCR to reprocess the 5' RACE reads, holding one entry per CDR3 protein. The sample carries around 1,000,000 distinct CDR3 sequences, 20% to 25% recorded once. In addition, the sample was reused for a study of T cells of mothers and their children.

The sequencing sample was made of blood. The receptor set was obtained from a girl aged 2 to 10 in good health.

CDR3: CASSSDSHNEKLFF. CDR3 coding DNA: TGTGCCAGCTCATCCGACAGTCATAATGAAAAACTGTTTTTT. V and J are TRBV18 and TRBJ1-4; possible D gene TRBD1, 5 bases. The germline V and J ends were trimmed by 5 bases and 4 bases, with 11 bases remaining between them. CDR3 length equals 14 residues. Germline V gives CDR1 KGHSH, CDR2 LQKENI.

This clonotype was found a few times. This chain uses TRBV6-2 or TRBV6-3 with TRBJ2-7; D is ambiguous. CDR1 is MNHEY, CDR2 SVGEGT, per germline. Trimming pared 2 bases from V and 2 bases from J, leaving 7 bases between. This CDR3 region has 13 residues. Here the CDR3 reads CASSYVVAYEQYF. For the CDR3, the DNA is TGTGCCAGCAGTTACGTGGTGGCCTACGAGCAGTACTTC.

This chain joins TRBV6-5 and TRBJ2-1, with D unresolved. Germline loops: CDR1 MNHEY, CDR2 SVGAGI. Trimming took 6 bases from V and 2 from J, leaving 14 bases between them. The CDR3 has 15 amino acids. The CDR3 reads CASRLTGPTYNEQFF. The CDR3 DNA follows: TGTGCCAGCAGATTAACGGGCCCGACCTACAATGAGCAGTTCTTC.

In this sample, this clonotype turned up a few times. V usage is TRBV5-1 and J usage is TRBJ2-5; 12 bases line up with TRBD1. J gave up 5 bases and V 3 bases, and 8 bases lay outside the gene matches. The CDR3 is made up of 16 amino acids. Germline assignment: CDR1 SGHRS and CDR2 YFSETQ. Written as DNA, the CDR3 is TGCGCCAGCAGCTCAAGACGGGACAGGGGGCTGGAGACCCAGTACTTC. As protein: CASSSRRDRGLETQYF. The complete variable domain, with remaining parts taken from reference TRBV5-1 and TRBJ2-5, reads KAGVTQTPRYLIKTRGQQVTLSCSPISGHRSVSWYQQTPGQGLQFLFEYFSETQRNKGNFPGRFSGRQFSNSRSEMNVSTLELGDSALYLCASSSRRDRGLETQYFGPGTRLLVL.

CDR3 loop: CAISEQKSRNTGELFF. As DNA, the CDR3 is TGTGCCATCAGTGAACAAAAAAGTAGGAACACCGGGGAGCTGTTTTTT. The chain links TRBV10-3 to TRBJ2-2; D gene uncertain. V lost 3 bases to trimming and J lost 1 base, with 12 bases between them. The germline V gene encodes CDR1 ENHRY and CDR2 SYGVKD. CDR3 length equals 16 residues.

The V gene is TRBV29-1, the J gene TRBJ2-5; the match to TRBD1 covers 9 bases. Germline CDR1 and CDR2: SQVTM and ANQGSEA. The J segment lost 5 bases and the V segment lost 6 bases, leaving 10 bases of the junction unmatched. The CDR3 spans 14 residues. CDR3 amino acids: CSVTRDREGETQYF. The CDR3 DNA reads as TGCAGCGTAACTCGGGACAGGGAAGGGGAGACCCAGTACTTC. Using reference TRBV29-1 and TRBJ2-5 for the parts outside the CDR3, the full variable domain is SAVISQKPSRDICQRGTSLTIQCQVDSQVTMMFWYRQQPGQSLTLIATANQGSEATYESGFVIDKFPISRPNLTFSTLTVSNMSPEDSSIYLCSVTRDREGETQYFGPGTRLLVL.

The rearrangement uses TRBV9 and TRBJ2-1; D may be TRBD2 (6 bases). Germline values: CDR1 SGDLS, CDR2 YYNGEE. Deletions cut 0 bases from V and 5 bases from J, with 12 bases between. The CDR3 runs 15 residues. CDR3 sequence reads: CASSVGVAENNEQFF. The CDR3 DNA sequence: TGTGCCAGCAGCGTAGGGGTAGCGGAGAACAATGAGCAGTTCTTC. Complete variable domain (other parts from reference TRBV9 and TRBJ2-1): DSGVTQTPKHLITATGQRVTLRCSPRSGDLSVYWYQQSLDQGLQFLIQYYNGEERAKGNILERFSAQQFPDLHSELNLSSLELGDSALYFCASSVGVAENNEQFFGPGTRLTVL.

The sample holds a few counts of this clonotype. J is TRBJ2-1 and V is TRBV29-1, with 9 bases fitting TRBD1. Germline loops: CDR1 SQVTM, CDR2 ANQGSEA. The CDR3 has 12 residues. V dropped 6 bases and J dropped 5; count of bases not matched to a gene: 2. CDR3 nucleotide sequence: TGCAGCGTGGGACAGGGTGACAATGAGCAGTTCTTC. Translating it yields CSVGQGDNEQFF.

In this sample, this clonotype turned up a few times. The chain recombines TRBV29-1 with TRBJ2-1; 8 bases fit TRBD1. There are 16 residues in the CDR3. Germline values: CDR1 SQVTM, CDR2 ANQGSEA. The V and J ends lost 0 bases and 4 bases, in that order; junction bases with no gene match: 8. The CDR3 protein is CSVEDPTGGLYNEQFF. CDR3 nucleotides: TGCAGCGTTGAAGATCCCACAGGGGGGTTATACAATGAGCAGTTCTTC.

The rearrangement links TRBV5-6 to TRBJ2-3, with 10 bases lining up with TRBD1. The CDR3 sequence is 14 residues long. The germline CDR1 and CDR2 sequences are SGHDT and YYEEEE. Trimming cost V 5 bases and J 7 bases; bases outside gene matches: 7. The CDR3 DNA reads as TGTGCCAGCAGTCCGGGACAGGGGACATATACGCAGTATTTT. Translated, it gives CASSPGQGTYTQYF.

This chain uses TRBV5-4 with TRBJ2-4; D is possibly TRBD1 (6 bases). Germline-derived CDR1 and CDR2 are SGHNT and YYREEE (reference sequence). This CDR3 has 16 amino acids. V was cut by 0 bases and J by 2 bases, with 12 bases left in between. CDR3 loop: CASSLGRGGTKNIQYF. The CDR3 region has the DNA TGTGCCAGCAGCTTGGGCAGGGGTGGCACCAAAAACATTCAGTACTTC.

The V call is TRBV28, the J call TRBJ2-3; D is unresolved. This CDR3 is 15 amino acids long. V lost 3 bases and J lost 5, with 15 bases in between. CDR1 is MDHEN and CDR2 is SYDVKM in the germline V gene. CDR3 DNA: TGTGCCAGCAGTTTTCCGCCTGCCCTAGGAGATACGCAGTATTTT. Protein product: CASSFPPALGDTQYF.

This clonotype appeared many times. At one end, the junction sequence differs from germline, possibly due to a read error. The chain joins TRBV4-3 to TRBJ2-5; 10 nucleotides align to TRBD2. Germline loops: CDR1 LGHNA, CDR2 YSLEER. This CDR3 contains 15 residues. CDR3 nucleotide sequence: TGTGCCAGCAGCCAAGAGCGGGGGGGCCAAGAGACCCAGTACTTC. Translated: CASSQERGGQETQYF.

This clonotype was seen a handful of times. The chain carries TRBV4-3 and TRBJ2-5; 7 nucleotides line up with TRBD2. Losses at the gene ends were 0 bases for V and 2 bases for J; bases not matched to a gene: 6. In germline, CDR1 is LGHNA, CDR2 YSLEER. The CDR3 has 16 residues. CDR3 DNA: TGCGCCAGCAGCCAAGATCTGAACGGGGGGCAAGAGACCCAGTACTTC. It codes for CASSQDLNGGQETQYF.

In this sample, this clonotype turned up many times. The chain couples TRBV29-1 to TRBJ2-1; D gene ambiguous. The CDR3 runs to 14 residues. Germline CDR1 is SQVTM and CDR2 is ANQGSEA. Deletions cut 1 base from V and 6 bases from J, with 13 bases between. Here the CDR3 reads CSVEGRSEANEQFF. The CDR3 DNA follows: TGCAGCGTTGAAGGCCGGAGTGAAGCCAATGAGCAGTTCTTC.